These 13 T cell receptor beta chains share one sample of origin, sequenced in a study of cytomegalovirus exposure and HLA in healthy donors. The study ran its PCR with 60 Vbeta and 13 Jbeta primers. Clones were read by immunoSEQ multiplex PCR, and TCRdb kept only the in-frame ones, dropping some. The sample holds approximately 170,000 clones, around 68% seen once. The sample comprised PBMCs. The receptors come from a woman in her forties in good health and CMV-seropositive.

The chain is built from TRBV5-1 and TRBJ1-1; the D gene is possibly TRBD1 (6 bases). Germline values: CDR1 SGHRS, CDR2 YFSETQ. This CDR3 comprises 16 residues. V was pared by 3 bases and J by 7 bases, with 22 bases between. CDR3 coding DNA: TGCGCCAGCAGCTCCCGTCGCGGGGGGGCGTGGGGTGAAGCTTTCTTT. It specifies CASSSRRGGAWGEAFF.

The chain recombines TRBV4-1 with TRBJ2-1, with D perhaps TRBD2 (6 bases). The CDR3 is 16 residues long. Trimming removed 2 bases from V and 9 bases from J, with 20 bases in between. CDR1 is MGHRA and CDR2 is YSYEKL in the germline V gene. CDR3 nucleotide sequence: TGCGCCAGCAGCCAATTTAGTAGCGGAGTGATGGGTGAGCAGTTCTTC. Amino acid sequence: CASSQFSSGVMGEQFF.

The chain uses TRBV5-1 and TRBJ1-1, with 7 bases aligning to TRBD1. With V trimmed by 0 bases and J by 1 base, 3 bases remained unmatched. This CDR3 is built from 15 residues. Germline V gene lookup returns CDR1 SGHRS and CDR2 YFSETQ. CDR3 coding DNA: TGCGCCAGCAGCTTGGTAGGGACAGAGAACACTGAAGCTTTCTTT. Amino acids: CASSLVGTENTEAFF.

This clone was picked up a small number of times. The rearrangement uses TRBV5-5 and TRBJ1-5; 8 positions agree with TRBD1. V shed 3 bases and J 9 bases; nucleotides not matched to a gene: 14. The germline V gene has CDR1 SGHKS and CDR2 YYEKEE (reference sequence). The CDR3 length is 16 residues. CDR3 region: CASSWGQEVRRGPQHF. The CDR3 region has the DNA TGTGCCAGCAGCTGGGGACAGGAGGTCAGGAGGGGGCCCCAGCATTTT.

This clone showed up just a few times. The genes are TRBV11-2 and TRBJ1-1; the D is unclear. The CDR3 runs to 13 residues. Germline V CDR1 and CDR2: SGHAT, FQNNGV. Trimming removed 5 bases from V and 1 base from J, with 8 bases in between. In DNA form, the CDR3 reads TGTGCCAGCAGCCCCGGTTGGAACACTGAAGCTTTCTTT. Amino acid sequence: CASSPGWNTEAFF.

This chain links TRBV5-4 with TRBJ2-3; the match to TRBD2 covers 8 bases. Germline assignment: CDR1 SGHNT and CDR2 YYREEE (reference sequence). J lost 4 bases, V lost 1 base, and 11 bases had no gene match. The length of the CDR3 is 17 residues. The CDR3 spells CASSLSAGGGSADTQYF. CDR3 nucleotides: TGTGCCAGCAGCTTGTCTGCGGGGGGTGGGTCGGCAGATACGCAGTATTTT.

The chain is built from TRBV14 and TRBJ2-3, with TRBD2 matching over 11 bases. J was trimmed by 0 bases and V by 4 bases; bases with no gene match: 0. This CDR3 spans 15 amino acids. CDR1 and CDR2 (germline): SGHDN, FVKESK. The CDR3 reads CASSRTSGSTDTQYF. CDR3 nucleotide sequence: TGTGCCAGCAGCCGGACTAGCGGGAGCACAGATACGCAGTATTTT.

This clone was recorded once. This sequence joins TRBV4-3 and TRBJ2-5; 9 nucleotides match TRBD1. The J call may be incorrect, as the DNA end agrees better with TRBJ2-7. The CDR3 totals 15 residues. Germline assignment: CDR1 LGHNA and CDR2 YSLEER. The chain's CDR3 is CASSQEGTGMDEQYF. CDR3 nucleotides: TGCGCCAGCAGCCAAGAAGGGACAGGGATGGACGAGCAGTACTTC.

The chain is built from TRBV28 and TRBJ1-1; tentatively, D is TRBD1 (5 bases). The CDR3 is 14 residues long. CDR1 and CDR2 (germline): MDHEN, SYDVKM. Trimming took off 6 bases at V and 1 base at J, with 12 bases between the two ends. CDR3 DNA: TGTGCCAGCAGCCACGGGGGAGGGAACACTGAAGCTTTCTTT. It specifies CASSHGGGNTEAFF.

The chain employs TRBV28 and TRBJ1-5; no reliable D call. V lost 6 bases to trimming and J lost 9 bases, with 9 bases between them. This CDR3 spans 11 amino acids. Germline V gene sequence: CDR1 MDHEN, CDR2 SYDVKM. CDR3 loop: CASSLHWPQHF. CDR3 DNA sequence: TGTGCCAGCAGCCTCCACTGGCCCCAGCATTTT.

V is TRBV19 and J is TRBJ2-1; TRBD1 matches at 8 bases. CDR1 is LNHDA, CDR2 SQIVND, per germline (reference sequence). With V trimmed by 5 bases and J by 2 bases, 5 bases remained unmatched. The CDR3 runs to 15 residues. This chain's CDR3 is CASSPRTGPYNEQFF. The CDR3 nucleotides are TGTGCCAGTAGTCCCAGGACAGGGCCCTACAATGAGCAGTTCTTC.

The chain links TRBV7-2 to TRBJ1-3, with D uncertain. The CDR3 length is 16 residues. The V end was cut by 5 bases, the J end by 2 bases, with 16 bases between. The V gene's germline CDR1 is SGHTA and CDR2 FQGNSA. The CDR3: CASSGPPPVTGNTIYF. CDR3 bases: TGTGCCAGCAGCGGGCCTCCACCCGTTACTGGAAACACCATATATTTT.

The genes are TRBV27 and TRBJ1-1, with D perhaps matching TRBD1 (5 bases). Per germline, CDR1 MNHEY and CDR2 SMNVEV (reference sequence). The CDR3 has 14 residues. Trimming shortened V by 5 bases and J by 6 bases, and 16 bases separated the two germline ends. In nucleotides, the CDR3 is TGTGCCAGCAGTATCGAACAGGCGAGGTCTGAAGCTTTCTTT. This translates into CASSIEQARSEAFF.